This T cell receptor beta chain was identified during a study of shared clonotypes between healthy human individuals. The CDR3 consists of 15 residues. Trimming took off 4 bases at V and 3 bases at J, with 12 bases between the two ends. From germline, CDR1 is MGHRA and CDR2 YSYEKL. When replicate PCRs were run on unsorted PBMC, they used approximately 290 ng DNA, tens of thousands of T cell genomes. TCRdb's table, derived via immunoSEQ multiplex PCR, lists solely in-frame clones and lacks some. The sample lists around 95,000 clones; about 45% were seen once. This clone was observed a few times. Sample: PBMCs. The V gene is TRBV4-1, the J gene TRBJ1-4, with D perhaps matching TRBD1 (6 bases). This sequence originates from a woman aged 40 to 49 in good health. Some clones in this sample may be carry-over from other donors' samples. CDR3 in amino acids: CASSPWTVSNEKLFF. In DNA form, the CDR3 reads TGCGCCAGCAGCCCGTGGACAGTTTCTAATGAAAAACTGTTTTTT.